This TCR beta chain was sequenced during a study of cytomegalovirus exposure and HLA in healthy donors. Study-wide results and caveats: Per published reports, the classifier diagnosed cytomegalovirus status with high specificity and sensitivity.

This clone is large (0.1 to 1%) by share. No antigen is known for it. PCR involved 60 Vbeta and 13 Jbeta primers. Produced via immunoSEQ multiplex PCR; TCRdb's table is partial and in-frame only. The sample records about 120,000 clones, 70% to 90% being singletons. The CDR3 length is 15 residues. The J segment lost 3 bases and the V segment lost 0 bases, leaving 1 base of the junction unmatched. The germline V gene has CDR1 MNHNS and CDR2 SASEGT. At the time of sampling, donors were nominally healthy, though unrecorded immune exposures were likely. The origin of this receptor is a man in his forties or fifties in good health and CMV-seronegative. The V and J genes are TRBV6-1 and TRBJ2-7; TRBD1 aligns across 11 bases. Sample: PBMCs. Here the CDR3 reads CASSEAGTGGYEQYF. In DNA form, the CDR3 reads TGTGCCAGCAGTGAAGCCGGGACAGGGGGCTACGAGCAGTACTTC.